This TCR beta chain was documented in a study of spatial heterogeneity in lung cancer (dated by TCRdb to about 2019). At the level of the whole study: Beta-chain transcripts were consistently detected in greater numbers than alpha-chain transcripts, which likely reflects a higher abundance of beta-chain transcripts. In the raw uncorrected reads, each unique combination of TCR and UMI appeared on average more than ten times. In non-small cell lung cancer, the study quantitatively compared TCR alpha and beta repertoires across several tumor regions, matched nontumor lung, and blood. Nonsynonymous mutation counts, determined by whole-exome sequencing of tumor tissue, were related to features of the TCR repertoire. At surgery, 220 tumor regions, 61 to 65 matched nontumor lung samples and 56 PBMC samples were TCR-sequenced for both alpha and beta chains. Broad study findings and their caveats: Ubiquitous expanded tumor TCRs were detected in blood more often at tumor resection than at routine follow-up. Confirming at a functional level the hypothesis that regional TCRs recognize regional mutations was considered to require additional single-cell paired TCR alpha and beta sequencing.

This clonotype showed up just a few times. Its antigen target is currently unknown. Base qualities are not at hand, and no much larger clone is one base apart. Per the publication, the time point label means: sample taken at primary tumor resection. The donors were 60 to 80 patients from the lung TRACERx cohort who had early-stage, untreated non-small cell lung cancer. Whole RNA extracted from tumor and nontumor lung tissue, or from cryopreserved PBMC samples, was used for TCR sequencing without cell sorting. Patients were selected for TCR sequencing only if sufficient RNA was available from at least two tumor regions. Library generation was performed with 5' RACE. Data came from a NextSeq 500. The TCR library protocol attached a unique molecular identifier to each TCR cDNA molecule to allow correction of PCR and sequencing errors. For the original study's pipeline: Decombinator tools were used for TCR identification, UMI-based error correction and CDR3 extraction. Expanded TCRs were defined as those above a frequency of 2 per 1,000, corresponding to the top 1% of the tumor frequency distribution. Each repertoire was subsampled 100 times to 5,000 TCRs, after which Renyi diversity was computed with the R vegan package. To build CDR3 similarity networks, amino acid triplet string-kernel similarity was used, and CDR3s were connected when their pairwise similarity was above 0.82. In TCRdb, the public reads were trimmed at Q25 with fastp and aligned with MiXCR, with productive beta chains retained. For every CDR3 protein sequence, its rows merge into one entry that carries the most common genes and DNA. The V and J calls and clone size are TCRdb's, not the authors'. The sample contains roughly 80,000 distinct CDR3 sequences, 8% of them found a single time. Of the sample, about 6.8% is held by the ten largest clones.

This TCR came from a male donor with early-stage non-small cell lung cancer. This sample comprised PBMCs, obtained at surgery.

The CDR3 reads as follows: CASSLGGGKSDGYTF. The bases read TGCGCCAGCAGCTTGGGCGGCGGCAAATCGGATGGCTACACCTTC. This chain joins TRBV5-1 to TRBJ1-2, with the D segment identity uncertain. The germline V gene encodes CDR1 SGHRS and CDR2 YFSETQ. The CDR3, from cysteine to phenylalanine, totals 15 residues. Only CDR3 DNA remains: 45 bases, in frame from the first base. Deletion took 0 bases off V and 6 bases off J, with a span of 15 bases between the germline ends.